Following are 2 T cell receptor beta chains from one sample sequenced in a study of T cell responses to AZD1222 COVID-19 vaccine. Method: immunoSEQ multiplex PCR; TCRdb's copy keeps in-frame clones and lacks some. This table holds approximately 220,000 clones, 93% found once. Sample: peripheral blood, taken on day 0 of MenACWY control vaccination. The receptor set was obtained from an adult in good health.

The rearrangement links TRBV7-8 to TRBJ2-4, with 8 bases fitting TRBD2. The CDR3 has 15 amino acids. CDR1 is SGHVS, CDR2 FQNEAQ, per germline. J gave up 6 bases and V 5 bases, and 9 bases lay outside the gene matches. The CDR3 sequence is CASSPDGLAVNIQYF. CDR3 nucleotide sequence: TGTGCCAGCAGCCCAGACGGACTAGCAGTAAACATTCAGTACTTC.

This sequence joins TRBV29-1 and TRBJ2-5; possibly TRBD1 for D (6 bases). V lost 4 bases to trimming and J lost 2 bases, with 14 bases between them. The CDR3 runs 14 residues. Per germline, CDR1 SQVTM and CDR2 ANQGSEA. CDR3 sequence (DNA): TGCAGCGTTGTGGCGGTGAGGGGGCAAGAGACCCAGTACTTC. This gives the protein CSVVAVRGQETQYF.